These T cell receptor beta chains were read from a single sample in a study of shared clonotypes between healthy human individuals. Using immunoSEQ multiplex PCR, the repertoire was profiled, and TCRdb retains in-frame clones only, with some absent. The profile shows over a million clones, 95% to 99% of them singletons. Source material: naive CD4+ T cells sorted from blood. Receptors were obtained from a man under 40 in good health. The CDR3 runs from the conserved cysteine through the conserved F or W. D genes are given only for firm matches.

V gene	D gene	J gene	CDR3 DNA	CDR3 protein
TRBV18	TRBD2	TRBJ2-1	TGTGCCAGCTCACCCAACCTACTAGCGGGTAGTAACAATGAGCAGTTCTTC	CASSPNLLAGSNNEQFF
TRBV7-9	TRBD2	TRBJ2-1	TGTGCCAGCAGCCTAACCCCCCTAGCGGGAATGAAAGTATACAATGAGCAGTTCTTC	CASSLTPLAGMKVYNEQFF
TRBV9	-	TRBJ2-7	TGTGCCAGCAGCGTAGGGACGGGAGGGGGCCTCACCTACGAGCAGTACTTC	CASSVGTGGGLTYEQYF
TRBV7-7	-	TRBJ2-5	TGTGCCAGCAGCTTAAAAGGGGGTTCCCAAGAGACCCAGTACTTC	CASSLKGGSQETQYF
TRBV5-1	TRBD1	TRBJ2-2	TGCGCCAGCAGCGATACAGGGGGCGCCGGGGAGCTGTTTTTT	CASSDTGGAGELFF
TRBV10-2	-	TRBJ2-7	TGCGCCAGCAACCCCGACAGGGAGGTCAACGAGCAGTACTTC	CASNPDREVNEQYF
TRBV10-3	TRBD2	TRBJ2-7	TGTGCCACCACCCAGCGGGAGGTTTACGAGCAGTACTTC	CATTQREVYEQYF
TRBV9	TRBD2	TRBJ2-1	TGTGCCAGCAGCGTGAGGGAGGGGCTGGTTGAGCAGTTCTTC	CASSVREGLVEQFF
TRBV28	-	TRBJ2-1	TGTGCCAGCTGCGCAGGGGGGCAAATCTACAATGAGCAGTTCTTC	CASCAGGQIYNEQFF
TRBV11-3	-	TRBJ2-5	TGTGCCAGCAGCTTAACGGGGAGCCAAGAGACCCAGTACTTC	CASSLTGSQETQYF
TRBV14	-	TRBJ2-1	TGTGCCAGCAGCCAAGATTTGGGGCGTGGTGAGCAGTTCTTC	CASSQDLGRGEQFF
TRBV19	-	TRBJ2-7	TGTGCCAGTAGTAGAGGGTACGAGCAGTACTTC	CASSRGYEQYF